These 10 T cell receptor beta chains were all obtained from the same sample, sequenced in a study of T cell repertoires in cytomegalovirus infection. What these receptors recognize is not known. TCRdb recomputed calls from the reads with MiXCR, one row per CDR3 protein. The repertoire holds about 350,000 distinct CDR3 sequences, with 34% as singletons. Sample: cultured PBMCs, taken from culture after CMV antigen stimulation. All receptors derive from a human donor in good health (CMV status not recorded). Some clones in this sample may be carry-over from other donors' samples.

V and J are TRBV2 and TRBJ1-5, with D maybe TRBD1 (5 bases). The V and J ends lost 4 bases and 0 bases respectively, with 16 bases between them. This CDR3 contains 17 residues. The germline CDR1 and CDR2 sequences are SNHLY and FYNNEI. CDR3 nucleotide sequence: TGTGCCAGCAGTGTGGGGACGGGGTCTTATAGCAATCAGCCCCAGCATTTT. Protein product: CASSVGTGSYSNQPQHF. The variable domain in full, with the rest retrieved from reference TRBV2 and TRBJ1-5, is EPEVTQTPSHQVTQMGQEVILRCVPISNHLYFYWYRQILGQKVEFLVSFYNNEISEKSEIFDDQFSVERPDGSNFTLKIRSTKLEDSAMYFCASSVGTGSYSNQPQHFGDGTRLSIL.

This clonotype was seen a few times. The V gene is TRBV12-5, the J gene TRBJ2-2; 9 bases are shared with TRBD1. The CDR3 covers 16 residues. V lost 1 base and J lost 5; bases outside the gene matches: 5. Germline-derived CDR1 and CDR2 are LGHNT and FRNRAP. The CDR3 DNA is TGTGCTAGTGGTTTGGCACAGGGGGCCGGAACCGGGGAGCTGTTTTTT. Its translation: CASGLAQGAGTGELFF. Full variable domain (remainder filled in from reference TRBV12-5 and TRBJ2-2): DARVTQTPRHKVTEMGQEVTMRCQPILGHNTVFWYRQTMMQGLELLAYFRNRAPLDDSGMPKDRFSAEMPDATLATLKIQPSEPRDSAVYFCASGLAQGAGTGELFFGEGSRLTVL.

This clonotype was picked up a small number of times. The chain employs TRBV7-2 and TRBJ2-1; TRBD2 agrees at 8 bases. Trimming at V came to 6 bases and at J to 8 bases, leaving 9 bases not matched to a gene. CDR3 length: 14 residues. Germline loops: CDR1 SGHTA, CDR2 FQGNSA. DNA of the CDR3: TGTGCCAGCAGACTAACCGGGACTAGTTATGAGCAGTTCTTC. It yields the protein CASRLTGTSYEQFF.

A few counts support this clonotype. V is TRBV4-1 and J is TRBJ2-7; D may be TRBD1 or TRBD2 (5 bases each). V was pared by 4 bases and J by 3 bases, with 13 bases between. Per the germline V gene, CDR1 is MGHRA and CDR2 is YSYEKL. CDR3 size: 14 residues. CDR3 DNA sequence: TGCGCCAGCAGCCCTGCCAGGGAGAACTACGAGCAGTACTTC. Its protein product is CASSPARENYEQYF.

This clonotype appeared a single time. The chain carries TRBV20-1 and TRBJ2-7; 10 bases match TRBD1. Germline CDR1 is DFQATT and CDR2 is SNEGSKA (reference sequence). Losses at the gene ends were 6 bases for V and 6 bases for J; bases not matched to a gene: 8. This CDR3 region has 13 residues. This CDR3 reads CSAPRQGAGEQYF. The DNA for the CDR3 is TGCAGTGCGCCTCGACAGGGGGCCGGCGAGCAGTACTTC.

The chain combines TRBV7-2 with TRBJ2-7, with D possibly TRBD2 on 6 matching bases. Germline V gene lookup returns CDR1 SGHTA and CDR2 FQGNSA. The V gene lost 5 bases and the J gene lost 3 bases, with 17 bases spanning the gap. The CDR3 spans 15 residues. CDR3 DNA: TGTGCCAGCAGCCCATATAGCGTGGGACTCTACGAGCAGTACTTC. It specifies CASSPYSVGLYEQYF.

V usage is TRBV30 and J usage is TRBJ2-1; the D is unclear. This CDR3 has 12 amino acids. V lost 0 bases and J 8 bases, leaving 8 bases between the germline ends. Per the germline V gene, CDR1 is GTSNPN and CDR2 is SVGIG (reference sequence). CDR3 nucleotides: TGTGCCTGGAGTGTAATTGGAGATGAGCAGTTCTTC. The encoded protein is CAWSVIGDEQFF.

This sequence joins TRBV10-3 and TRBJ1-4, with a possible D match to TRBD1 (5 bases). CDR1 is ENHRY and CDR2 is SYGVKD in the germline V gene. V was clipped by 1 base and J by 1 base, with 10 bases between them. The CDR3 extends over 16 amino acids. CDR3 residues: CAISEFTRETNEKLFF. In nucleotides, the CDR3 is TGTGCCATCAGTGAGTTCACCAGGGAAACTAATGAAAAACTGTTTTTT.

This clonotype was counted a few times. The CDR3 DNA sequence: TGTGCCAGCGTGGCAGGGGGAGCCTACGAGCAGTACTTC. As protein: CASVAGGAYEQYF. The V and J genes are TRBV28 and TRBJ2-7; the match to TRBD1 covers 7 bases. After removal of 8 bases from V and 2 bases from J, the junction contained 6 bases not matched to a gene. Germline CDR1 and CDR2: MDHEN and SYDVKM. CDR3 length: 13 amino acids.

This chain connects TRBV7-9 to TRBJ2-2; D unresolved. The CDR3 consists of 14 residues. CDR1 SEHNR and CDR2 FQNEAQ come from the germline V gene (reference sequence). The ends were cut back, 4 bases at V and 6 bases at J, with 12 bases in the middle. Here the CDR3 reads CASSWPRGSGELFF. CDR3 DNA sequence: TGTGCCAGCAGCTGGCCTAGAGGCTCCGGGGAGCTGTTTTTT.